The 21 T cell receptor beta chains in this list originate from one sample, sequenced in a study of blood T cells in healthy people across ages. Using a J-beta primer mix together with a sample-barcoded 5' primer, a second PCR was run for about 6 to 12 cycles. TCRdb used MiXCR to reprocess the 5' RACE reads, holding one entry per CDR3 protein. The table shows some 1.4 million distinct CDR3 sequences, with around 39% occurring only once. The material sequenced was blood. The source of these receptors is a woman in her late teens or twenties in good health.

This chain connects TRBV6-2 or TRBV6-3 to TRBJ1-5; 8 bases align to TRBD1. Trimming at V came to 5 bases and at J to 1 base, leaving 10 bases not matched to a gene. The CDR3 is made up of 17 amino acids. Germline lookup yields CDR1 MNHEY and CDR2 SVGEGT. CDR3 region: CASSTMAGTGSNQPQHF. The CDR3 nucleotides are TGTGCCAGCAGTACCATGGCCGGGACAGGAAGCAATCAGCCCCAGCATTTT.

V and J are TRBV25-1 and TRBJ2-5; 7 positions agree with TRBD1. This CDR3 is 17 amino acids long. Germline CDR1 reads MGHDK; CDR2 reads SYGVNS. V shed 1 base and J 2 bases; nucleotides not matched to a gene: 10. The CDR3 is CASSESGPTGIQETQYF. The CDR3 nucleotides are TGTGCCAGCAGTGAATCCGGGCCGACAGGGATACAAGAGACCCAGTACTTC.

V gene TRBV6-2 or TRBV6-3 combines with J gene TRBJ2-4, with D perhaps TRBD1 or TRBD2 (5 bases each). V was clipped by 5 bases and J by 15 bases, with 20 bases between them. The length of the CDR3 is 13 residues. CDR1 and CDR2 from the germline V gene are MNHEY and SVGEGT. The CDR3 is CASSPTIAGGGYF. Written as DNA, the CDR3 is TGTGCCAGCAGTCCCACGATCGCGGGTGGGGGGTACTTC.

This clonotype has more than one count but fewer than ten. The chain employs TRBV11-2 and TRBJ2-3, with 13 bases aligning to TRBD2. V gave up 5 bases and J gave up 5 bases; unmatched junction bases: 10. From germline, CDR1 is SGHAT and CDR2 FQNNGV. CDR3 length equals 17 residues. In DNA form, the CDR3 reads TGTGCCAGCAGCCCCAGAGGACTAGCGGGGGAGGGAGATACGCAGTATTTT. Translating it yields CASSPRGLAGEGDTQYF.

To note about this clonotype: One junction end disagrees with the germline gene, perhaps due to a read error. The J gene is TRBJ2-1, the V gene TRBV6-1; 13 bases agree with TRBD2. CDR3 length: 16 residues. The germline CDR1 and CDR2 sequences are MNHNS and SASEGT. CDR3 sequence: CAGSDLLAGGFHEQFF. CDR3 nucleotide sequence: TGTGCCGGCAGTGATCTACTAGCGGGAGGGTTCCATGAGCAGTTCTTC.

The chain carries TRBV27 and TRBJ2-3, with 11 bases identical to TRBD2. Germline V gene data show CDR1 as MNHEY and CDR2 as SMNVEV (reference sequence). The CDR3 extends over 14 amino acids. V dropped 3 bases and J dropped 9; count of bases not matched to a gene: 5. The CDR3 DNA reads TGTGCCAGCAGTTTGACTAGCGGGGCGGGGACGCAGTATTTT. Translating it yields CASSLTSGAGTQYF.

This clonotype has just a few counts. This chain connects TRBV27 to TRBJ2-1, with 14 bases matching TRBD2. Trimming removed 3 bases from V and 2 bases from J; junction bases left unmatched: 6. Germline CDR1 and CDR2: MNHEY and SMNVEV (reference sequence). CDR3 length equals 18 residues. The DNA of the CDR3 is TGTGCCAGCAGTTTGGGACTAGCGGGAGTACGGACCTACAATGAGCAGTTCTTC. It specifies CASSLGLAGVRTYNEQFF.

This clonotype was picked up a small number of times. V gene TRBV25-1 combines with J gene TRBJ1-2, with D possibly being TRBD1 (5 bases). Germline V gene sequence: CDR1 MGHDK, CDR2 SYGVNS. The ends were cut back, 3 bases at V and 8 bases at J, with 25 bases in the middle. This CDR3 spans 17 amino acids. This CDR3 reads CASSDSGTPTSRKGYTF. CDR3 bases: TGTGCCAGCAGTGATTCCGGGACGCCCACGTCCAGGAAGGGCTACACCTTC.

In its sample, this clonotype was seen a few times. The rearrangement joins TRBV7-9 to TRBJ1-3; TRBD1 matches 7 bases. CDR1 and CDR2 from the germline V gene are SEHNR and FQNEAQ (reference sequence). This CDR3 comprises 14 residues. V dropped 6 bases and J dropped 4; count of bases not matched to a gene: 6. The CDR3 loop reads CASRPQGFGNTIYF. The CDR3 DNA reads TGTGCCAGCAGACCACAGGGGTTCGGAAACACCATATATTTT.

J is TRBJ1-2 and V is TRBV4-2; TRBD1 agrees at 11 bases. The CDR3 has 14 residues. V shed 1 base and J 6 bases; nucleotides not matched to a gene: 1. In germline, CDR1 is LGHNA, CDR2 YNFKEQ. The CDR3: CASSQGDRGNGYTF. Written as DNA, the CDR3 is TGTGCCAGCAGCCAAGGGGACAGGGGGAATGGCTACACCTTC.

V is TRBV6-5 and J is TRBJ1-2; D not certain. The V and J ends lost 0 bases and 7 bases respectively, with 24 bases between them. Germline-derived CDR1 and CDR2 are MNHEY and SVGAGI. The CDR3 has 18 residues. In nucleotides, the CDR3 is TGTGCCAGCAGTTACTCGATGGATCCCTCATCACCTGGGAGTGGCTACACCTTC. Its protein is CASSYSMDPSSPGSGYTF.

The CDR3 loop reads CASRPSSAANEKLFF. The CDR3 coding sequence is TGTGCCAGCAGACCCTCCTCGGCAGCCAATGAAAAACTGTTTTTT. V usage is TRBV7-3 and J usage is TRBJ1-4; D gene unclear. V was trimmed by 6 bases and J by 5 bases, leaving 16 bases between them. The CDR3 is made up of 15 amino acids. Germline CDR1 SGHTA, CDR2 FQGTGA.

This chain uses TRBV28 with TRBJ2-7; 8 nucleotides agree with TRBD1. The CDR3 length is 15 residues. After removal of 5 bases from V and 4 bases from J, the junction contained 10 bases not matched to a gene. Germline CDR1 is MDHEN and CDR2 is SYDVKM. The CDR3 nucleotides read TGTGCCAGCAGTCCAAACGGACAGGGTCCGTACGAGCAGTACTTC. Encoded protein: CASSPNGQGPYEQYF. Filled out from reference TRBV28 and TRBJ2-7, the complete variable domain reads DVKVTQSSRYLVKRTGEKVFLECVQDMDHENMFWYRQDPGLGLRLIYFSYDVKMKEKGDIPEGYSVSREKKERFSLILESASTNQTSMYLCASSPNGQGPYEQYFGPGTRLTVT.

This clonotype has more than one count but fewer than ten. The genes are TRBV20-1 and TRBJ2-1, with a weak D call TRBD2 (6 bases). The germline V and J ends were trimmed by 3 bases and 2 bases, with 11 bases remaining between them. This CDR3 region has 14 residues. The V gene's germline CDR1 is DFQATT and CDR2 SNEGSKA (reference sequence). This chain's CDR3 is CSASVASAYNEQFF. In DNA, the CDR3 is TGCAGTGCTAGTGTGGCTAGCGCCTACAATGAGCAGTTCTTC.

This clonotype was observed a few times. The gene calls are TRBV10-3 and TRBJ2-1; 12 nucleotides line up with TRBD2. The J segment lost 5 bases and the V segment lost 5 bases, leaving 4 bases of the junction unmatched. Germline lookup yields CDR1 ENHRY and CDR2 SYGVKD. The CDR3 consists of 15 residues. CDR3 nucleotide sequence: TGTGCCATCAGTTCTAGCGGGAGGGAGAACAATGAGCAGTTCTTC. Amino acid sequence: CAISSSGRENNEQFF.

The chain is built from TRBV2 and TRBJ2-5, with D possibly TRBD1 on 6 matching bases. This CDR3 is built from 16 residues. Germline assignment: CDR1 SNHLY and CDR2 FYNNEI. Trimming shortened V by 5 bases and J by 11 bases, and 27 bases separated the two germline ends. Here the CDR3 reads CASSKGGFIAPNEQYF. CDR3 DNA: TGTGCCAGCAGTAAAGGGGGATTTATCGCCCCCAATGAGCAGTACTTC.

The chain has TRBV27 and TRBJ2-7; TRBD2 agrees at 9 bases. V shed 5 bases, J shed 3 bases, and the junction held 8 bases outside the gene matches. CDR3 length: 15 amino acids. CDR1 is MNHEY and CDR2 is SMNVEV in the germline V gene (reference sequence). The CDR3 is CASSPTTSGYYEQYF. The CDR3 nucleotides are TGTGCCAGCAGTCCAACAACTAGCGGGTACTACGAGCAGTACTTC.

CDR3 in amino acids: CASSREVYEQYF. CDR3 in DNA: TGCGCCAGCAGCAGAGAGGTCTACGAGCAGTACTTC. The J gene is TRBJ2-7, the V gene TRBV5-1; D uncertain. Trimming shortened V by 4 bases and J by 3 bases, and 8 bases separated the two germline ends. Germline loops: CDR1 SGHRS, CDR2 YFSETQ. The CDR3 totals 12 residues.

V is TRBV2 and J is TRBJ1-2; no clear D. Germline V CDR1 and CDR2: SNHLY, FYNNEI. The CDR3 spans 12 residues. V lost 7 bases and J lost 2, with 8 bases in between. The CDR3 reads CASTAENYGYTF. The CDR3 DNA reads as TGTGCCAGCACAGCCGAGAACTATGGCTACACCTTC.

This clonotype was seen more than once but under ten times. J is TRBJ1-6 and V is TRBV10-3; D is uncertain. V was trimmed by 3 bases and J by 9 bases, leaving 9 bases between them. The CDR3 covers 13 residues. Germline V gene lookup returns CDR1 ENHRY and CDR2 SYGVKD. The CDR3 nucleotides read TGTGCCATCAGTGATGAAGTGGGTTCACCCCTCCACTTT. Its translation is CAISDEVGSPLHF.

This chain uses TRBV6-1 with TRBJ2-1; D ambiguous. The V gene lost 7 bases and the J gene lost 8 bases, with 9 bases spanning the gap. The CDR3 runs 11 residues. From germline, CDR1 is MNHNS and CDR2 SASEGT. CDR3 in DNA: TGTGCCAGCATAGAGGTGGATGAGCAGTTCTTC. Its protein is CASIEVDEQFF.